This T cell receptor (beta chain) was observed in a study of CD8+ T cells in alopecia areata. Study overall: Treatment comprised oral tofacitinib, 5 to 10 mg twice daily, in treated patients.

Described treatment: oral pan-JAK inhibitor, 5-10 mg twice daily. Trimming took 7 bases from V and 5 from J, leaving 8 bases between them. Germline CDR1 reads SQVTM; CDR2 reads ANQGSEA. The CDR3 loop spans 11 amino acids. It was cDNA, reverse transcribed from extracted RNA, that served as the sequencing template. This table comes from immunoSEQ multiplex PCR, and its TCRdb copy is limited to in-frame clones, with some not included. The sample comprises around 190,000 clones, around 66% of which are singletons, and roughly 4.2% rests with the top ten. The sequence derives from a human donor with alopecia areata. The chain recombines TRBV29-1 with TRBJ1-4; D is ambiguous. The source material was CD4+ T cells sorted from blood, sampled at week 4, from a patient treated with tofacitinib. The CDR3: CSASLNEKLFF. The CDR3 DNA reads TGCAGCGCTTCTCTCAATGAAAAACTGTTTTTT.